Sequencing of this TCR beta chain was carried out in a study of T-cell memory formation after mild COVID-19. This CDR3 is built from 13 residues. V was shortened by 5 bases and J by 7 bases, with 11 bases between the two germline ends. CDR1 is KGHSH and CDR2 is LQKENI in the germline V gene. TCRdb reprocessed the 5' RACE reads with MiXCR, giving one entry per CDR3 protein. This table has under 450,000 distinct CDR3 sequences, 20% to 25% appearing once. The material sequenced was PBMCs or a T cell subset sorted from them (not recorded which). The receptor was isolated from a man aged 18 to 30 who had mild COVID-19 (a few samples of this study predate the infection). Cell type and time point are not known. This chain links TRBV18 with TRBJ1-4; D not resolved. CDR3 region: CASSSGLTEKLFF. The CDR3 region has the DNA TGTGCCAGCTCATCGGGGTTGACTGAAAAACTGTTTTTT.